The 6 T cell receptor beta chains below all came from one sample that was sequenced in a study of control samples from healthy donors and cancer patients. Measured with immunoSEQ multiplex PCR; TCRdb has only the in-frame clones, and not every one. The sample has 130,000 or so clones, 94% seen once; the top ten hold around 13%. The sequenced sample was blood. These receptors all come from a middle-aged man in good health.

The chain recombines TRBV10-2 with TRBJ2-3, with TRBD1 identical over 10 bases. The J segment lost 2 bases and the V segment lost 6 bases, leaving 5 bases of the junction unmatched. This CDR3 has 15 amino acids. Per the germline V gene, CDR1 is WSHSY and CDR2 is SAAADI. The CDR3 is CASRPDRGPTDTQYF. CDR3 DNA: TGCGCCAGCAGACCTGACAGGGGGCCCACAGATACGCAGTATTTT.

The chain couples TRBV6-6 to TRBJ2-1; D not certain. CDR1 is MNHNY, CDR2 SVGAGI, per germline (reference sequence). CDR3 length: 11 residues. Trimming took 6 bases from V and 8 from J, leaving 8 bases between them. The CDR3 loop reads CASRSLDEQFF. The DNA of the CDR3 is TGTGCCAGCAGGAGTCTGGATGAGCAGTTCTTC.

This clone was picked up a small number of times. The chain is built from TRBV27 and TRBJ2-1; no definite D call. V lost 6 bases and J 0 bases, leaving 9 bases between the germline ends. This CDR3 has 14 residues. CDR1 and CDR2 from the germline V gene are MNHEY and SMNVEV (reference sequence). The CDR3 loop reads CASRGLSSYNEQFF. The DNA for the CDR3 is TGTGCCAGCAGAGGCCTCAGCTCCTACAATGAGCAGTTCTTC.

This chain joins TRBV18 and TRBJ2-3; TRBD2 aligns across 8 bases. Germline CDR1 is KGHSH and CDR2 is LQKENI. The CDR3 is 15 residues long. With 3 bases clipped from V and 5 bases from J, the junction kept 7 bases outside the gene matches. The CDR3 bases are TGTGCCAGCTCACCCCAGAGCGGGAGTGGAGATACGCAGTATTTT. Its translation is CASSPQSGSGDTQYF. The variable domain in full, completed from reference TRBV18 and TRBJ2-3, reads NAGVMQNPRHLVRRRGQEARLRCSPMKGHSHVYWYRQLPEEGLKFMVYLQKENIIDESGMPKERFSAEFPKEGPSILRIQQVVRGDSAAYFCASSPQSGSGDTQYFGPGTRLTVL.

The chain links TRBV7-8 to TRBJ2-7, with D tentatively TRBD1 (7 bases). The length of the CDR3 is 14 residues. CDR1 is SGHVS and CDR2 is FQNEAQ in the germline V gene. V dropped 7 bases and J dropped 0 bases, with 13 bases sitting between them. DNA for the CDR3: TGTGCCAGCACCACGCGGGACAGCTCCTACGAGCAGTACTTC. It specifies CASTTRDSSYEQYF.

The chain links TRBV3-1 (or the pseudogene TRBV3-2) to TRBJ1-6; no clear D. The germline V and J ends were trimmed by 2 bases and 10 bases, with 6 bases remaining between them. From germline, CDR1 is LGHDT and CDR2 YNNKEL (reference sequence). The CDR3 consists of 12 residues. CDR3 sequence: CASSQLVSPLHF. The DNA for the CDR3 is TGTGCCAGCAGCCAATTAGTCTCACCCCTCCACTTT.